This T cell receptor (beta chain) derives from a study of Ad26.COV2.S vaccination and SARS-CoV-2 variants. This CDR3 contains 12 residues. Germline V CDR1 and CDR2: SQVTM, ANQGSEA. The V gene lost 7 bases and the J gene lost 6 bases, with 13 bases spanning the gap. Treatment denoted: some 20 received Ad26.COV2.S at low or high dose, single or two shots; 5 received placebo; per-sample allocation not given. Sample collection was performed on day 63 after the first vaccine or placebo injection. This table comes from immunoSEQ multiplex PCR, and its TCRdb copy is limited to in-frame clones, with some not included. This table has more than 400,000 clones, 80% to 95% appearing once.

Sequenced material: peripheral blood, taken in a trial of Ad26.COV2.S vaccine versus placebo. The TCR comes from a person aged 18-60 years who received the Ad26.COV2.S COVID-19 vaccine or a placebo. This chain joins TRBV29-1 and TRBJ2-1, with a possible D match to TRBD1 (5 bases). The CDR3, as DNA: TGCAGCGCCCTTGGGGCGGCCAATGAGCAGTTCTTC. This sequence encodes CSALGAANEQFF.